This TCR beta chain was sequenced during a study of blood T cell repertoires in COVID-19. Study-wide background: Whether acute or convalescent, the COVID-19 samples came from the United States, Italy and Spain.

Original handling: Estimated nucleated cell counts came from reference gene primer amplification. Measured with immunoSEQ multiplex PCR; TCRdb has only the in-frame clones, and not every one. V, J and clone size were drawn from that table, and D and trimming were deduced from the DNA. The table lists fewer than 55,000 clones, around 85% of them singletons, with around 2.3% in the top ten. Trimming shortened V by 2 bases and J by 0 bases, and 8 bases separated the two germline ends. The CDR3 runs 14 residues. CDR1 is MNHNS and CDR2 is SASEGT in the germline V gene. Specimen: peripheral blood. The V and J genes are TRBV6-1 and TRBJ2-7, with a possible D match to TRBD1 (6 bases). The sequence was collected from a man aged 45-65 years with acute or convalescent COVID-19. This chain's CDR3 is CASSERTVSYEQYF. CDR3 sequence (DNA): TGTGCCAGCAGTGAAAGGACAGTCTCCTACGAGCAGTACTTC.